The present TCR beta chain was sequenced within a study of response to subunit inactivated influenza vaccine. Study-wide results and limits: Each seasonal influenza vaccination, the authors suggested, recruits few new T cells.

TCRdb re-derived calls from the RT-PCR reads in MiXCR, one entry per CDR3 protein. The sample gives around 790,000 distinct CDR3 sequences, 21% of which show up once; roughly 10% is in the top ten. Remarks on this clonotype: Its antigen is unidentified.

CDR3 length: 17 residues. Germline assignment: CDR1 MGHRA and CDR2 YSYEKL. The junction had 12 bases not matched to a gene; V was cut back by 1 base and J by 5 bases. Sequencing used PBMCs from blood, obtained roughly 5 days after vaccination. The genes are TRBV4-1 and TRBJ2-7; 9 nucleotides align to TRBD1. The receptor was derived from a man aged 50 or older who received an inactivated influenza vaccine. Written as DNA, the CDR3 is TGCGCCAGCAGCCAAGCCCCTGCGGGGACAGGGAAGAACGAGCAGTACTTC. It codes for CASSQAPAGTGKNEQYF.